This TCR beta chain was documented in a study of technical replicates of blood from four donors. CDR1 and CDR2 from the germline V gene are KGHSH and LQKENI. Trimming shortened V by 9 bases and J by 3 bases, and 13 bases separated the two germline ends. The CDR3 covers 13 residues. Repertoires were generated with immunoSEQ multiplex PCR, while TCRdb's copy carries only in-frame clones and drops some. The repertoire holds roughly 72,000 clones, about 93% seen once, with about 0.4% in the top ten. The genes are TRBV18 and TRBJ2-3; D remains ambiguous. Sequencing was done on a sample of T cells isolated from PBMCs. The origin of this receptor is a human donor in good health. The CDR3 spells CASRKPSTDTQYF. The CDR3 DNA is TGTGCCAGTCGAAAGCCGTCAACAGATACGCAGTATTTT.